This is a list of T cell receptor beta chains from one sample in a study of CD8+ T cells in alopecia areata. Libraries were prepared by immunoSEQ multiplex PCR; TCRdb keeps only in-frame clonotypes and omits some of them. The profile shows about 150,000 clones, around 87% of them singletons. The sample was CD8+ T cells sorted from blood, taken at week 0. The source of these receptors is a human donor with alopecia areata. Each CDR3 is given with its conserved first and last residue. A D gene is named only where the DNA matches it firmly. For some rows the clone size is stated as once, few or many, or as a class when expanded; others skip it.

j_call v_call d_call clone_size cdr3_length cdr3_aa cdr3_nt
TRBJ1-2 TRBV5-6 . . 15 CASSISWTAFYGYTF TGTGCCAGCAGCATATCCTGGACAGCCTTCTATGGCTACACCTTC
TRBJ1-2 TRBV29-1 . . 10 CSVEWEGYTF TGCAGCGTTGAATGGGAAGGCTACACCTTC
TRBJ2-2 TRBV7-9 TRBD2 . 14 CASSSGTSPGELFF TGTGCCAGCAGCTCCGGGACTAGTCCCGGGGAGCTGTTTTTT
TRBJ2-1 TRBV20-1 . . 11 CSARLVSEQFF TGCAGTGCCAGACTAGTTAGTGAGCAGTTCTTC
TRBJ2-2 TRBV7-6 . . 14 CASSSGSSPGELFF TGTGCCAGCAGCTCAGGGTCCTCCCCCGGGGAGCTGTTTTTT
TRBJ2-5 TRBV27 TRBD1 . 15 CASSEGQVNQETQYF TGTGCCAGCAGTGAGGGACAGGTCAACCAAGAGACCCAGTACTTC
TRBJ2-6 TRBV30 . medium-sized 14 CACQSPGGANVLTF TGTGCCTGCCAAAGCCCTGGGGGGGCCAACGTCCTGACTTTC
TRBJ2-7 TRBV29-1 . . 16 CSVEDLTAESSYEQYF TGCAGCGTTGAAGATCTGACTGCCGAGAGCTCCTACGAGCAGTACTTC
TRBJ2-7 TRBV29-1 . . 13 CSVAGGNQYEQYF TGCAGCGTTGCAGGAGGGAACCAGTACGAGCAGTACTTC
TRBJ1-3 TRBV9 . . 11 CASGPGDTIYF TGTGCCAGCGGCCCCGGAGACACCATATATTTT
TRBJ1-1 TRBV6-6 . . 15 CASSLQGIEGTEAFF TGTGCCAGCAGTTTACAGGGTATAGAGGGCACTGAAGCTTTCTTT
TRBJ1-3 TRBV4-1 . . 16 CASSQDEEGLGNTIYF TGCGCCAGCAGCCAAGATGAGGAGGGGCTCGGAAACACCATATATTTT
TRBJ2-7 TRBV2 . . 12 CASTGRPYEQYF TGTGCCAGCACAGGACGACCCTACGAGCAGTACTTC
TRBJ1-1 TRBV7-6 . . 13 CASSQAGTTEAFF TGTGCCAGCAGCCAAGCGGGGACCACTGAAGCTTTCTTT
TRBJ2-1 TRBV4-1 TRBD2 . 14 CASSVSSGDNEQFF TGCGCCAGCAGTGTCTCTAGCGGGGACAATGAGCAGTTCTTC
TRBJ2-3 TRBV5-1 TRBD2 . 18 CASSPRLAGGPLADTQYF TGCGCCAGCAGCCCGAGACTAGCGGGGGGGCCTTTAGCAGATACGCAGTATTTT
TRBJ2-7 TRBV5-1 . . 13 CASSLSPEYEQYF TGCGCCAGCAGCTTGTCTCCAGAGTACGAGCAGTACTTC
TRBJ2-1 TRBV27 . . 13 CASSLGGYNEQFF TGTGCCAGCAGTCTAGGAGGGTACAATGAGCAGTTCTTC
TRBJ2-7 TRBV5-1 . . 15 CASSPDDLGAYEQYF TGCGCCAGCAGCCCCGATGATCTGGGGGCCTACGAGCAGTACTTC
TRBJ1-2 TRBV6-5 . . 15 CASSYSFRDSYGYTF TGTGCCAGCAGTTACTCTTTCAGGGATAGCTATGGCTACACCTTC
TRBJ1-2 TRBV27 . . 14 CASSKTPLVYGYTF TGTGCCAGCAGTAAGACACCCCTGGTCTATGGCTACACCTTC
TRBJ2-7 TRBV7-9 . . 14 CASSLEAVSYEQYF TGTGCCAGCAGCTTAGAGGCAGTCTCCTACGAGCAGTACTTC
TRBJ2-4 TRBV7-9 . . 17 CASSLDLAGLAKNIQYF TGTGCCAGCAGCCTCGATCTCGCGGGTTTGGCCAAAAACATTCAGTACTTC
TRBJ2-4 TRBV7-9 . . 15 CASSLGGTWENIQYF TGTGCCAGCAGCTTAGGAGGGACCTGGGAAAACATTCAGTACTTC
TRBJ2-2 TRBV6-1 . . 12 CASNPGSGELFF TGTGCCAGCAACCCAGGGTCCGGGGAGCTGTTTTTT
TRBJ1-6 TRBV5-1 TRBD1 . 16 CASRLRQGENNSPLHF TGCGCCAGCAGGTTGAGGCAGGGGGAAAATAATTCACCCCTCCACTTT